Listed below are T cell receptor beta chains from one sample, sequenced in a study of T cell repertoires in cytomegalovirus infection. One entry per CDR3 protein results from TCRdb running MiXCR on the reads. There are 200,000 or so distinct CDR3 sequences in the sample; approximately 40% occur only once, and roughly three fifths lies in the top ten. Antigens of these TCRs are unknown. The material was CD8+ T cells from cultured PBMCs, obtained from culture after CMV antigen stimulation. The receptor set was obtained from a human donor in good health (CMV status not recorded). Some clones in this sample may be carry-over from other donors' samples. Each CDR3 is given with its conserved first and last residue. The order of the fields is V gene, D gene, CDR3 length, J gene, clone size, CDR3 DNA, CDR3 protein. D genes are given only for firm matches. A clone size is listed for some rows: how often the clone was seen (once, few, many), or a class if it is expanded.

>TRBV10-3|-|12|TRBJ2-3|few
TGTGCCATCAGTGGGACTAAGGATACGCAGTATTTT
CAISGTKDTQYF
>TRBV12-3/TRBV12-4|-|15|TRBJ2-7|few
TGTGCCAGCACCTTAATGGACTCCGGAGTCTACGAGCAGTACTTC
CASTLMDSGVYEQYF
>TRBV19|-|10|TRBJ2-1|many
TGTGCCAGCAGTTCAAATGAGCAGTTCTTC
CASSSNEQFF
>TRBV7-2|-|12|TRBJ1-5|few
TGTGCCAGCAGCTTGGGGGTACAGCCCCAGCATTTT
CASSLGVQPQHF
>TRBV7-8|TRBD2|16|TRBJ2-5|many
TGTGCCAGCAGCCGATTGACGGGGGGTACAAAAGAGACCCAGTACTTC
CASSRLTGGTKETQYF
>TRBV6-4|TRBD1|15|TRBJ2-1|-
TGTGCCAGCAGTGAGTCGACAGGGGGGAACAATGAGCAGTTCTTC
CASSESTGGNNEQFF
>TRBV7-9|TRBD2|13|TRBJ2-1|-
TGTGCCAGCAGAGAGCGGGAGGGAGGTGAGCAGTTCTTC
CASREREGGEQFF
>TRBV12-5|TRBD1|15|TRBJ1-5|-
TGTGCTAGTGGTTTCCGACAGGGCGCAGGACAGCCCCAGCATTTT
CASGFRQGAGQPQHF
>TRBV27|-|13|TRBJ1-1|many
TGTGCCAGCAGTTTTGGTTGGGGCACTGAAGCTTTCTTT
CASSFGWGTEAFF
>TRBV29-1|TRBD2|16|TRBJ2-1|-
TGCAGCGTTATAGGACTAGCGGAAAGCTCCTACAATGAGCAGTTCTTC
CSVIGLAESSYNEQFF
>TRBV11-3|TRBD2|15|TRBJ2-1|many
TGTGCCAGCAGCCCCTACAGCGGGACCTACAATGAGCAGTTCTTC
CASSPYSGTYNEQFF
>TRBV4-3|-|15|TRBJ1-2|-
TGCGCCAGCAGCCAAGATCGACAGAGGCCGGGCGGCTACACCTTC
CASSQDRQRPGGYTF
>TRBV6-6|-|11|TRBJ1-1|-
TGTGCCAGCAGCAGGACGGGTGAAGCTTTCTTT
CASSRTGEAFF
>TRBV20-1|-|16|TRBJ2-5|-
TGCAGTGCTGCGGCACTTAGGGTATCAGGTGAAGAGACCCAGTACTTC
CSAAALRVSGEETQYF
>TRBV5-1|TRBD2|14|TRBJ2-7|-
TGCGCCAGCAGCAAAACGGGAGGTGTCTACGAGCAGTACTTC
CASSKTGGVYEQYF
>TRBV7-2|-|15|TRBJ1-6|few
TGTGCCAGCAGCGCGACAGGACTGGTCCCTTCACCCCTCCACTTT
CASSATGLVPSPLHF
>TRBV7-8|TRBD2|16|TRBJ2-3|-
TGTGCCAGCAGCTTAGTTCTAGCGGGGGTCACAGATACGCAGTATTTT
CASSLVLAGVTDTQYF
>TRBV13|-|15|TRBJ2-1|-
TGTGCCAGCAGCTTAGCCGGGGAAGGCTACAATGAGCAGTTCTTC
CASSLAGEGYNEQFF
>TRBV20-1|-|14|TRBJ2-4|few
TGCAGTCATTGGACCTCTCGAGCCAAAAACATTCAGTACTTC
CSHWTSRAKNIQYF
>TRBV7-8|TRBD2|17|TRBJ2-3|-
TGTGCCAGCAGCTTAGAGGGCGGGGGGGCCGTCCGAGATACGCAGTATTTT
CASSLEGGGAVRDTQYF
>TRBV24-1|TRBD1|20|TRBJ2-2|-
TGTGCCACCAGTGATTCCGGGACAGGGGGCCCTCGTCTCAACACCGGGGAGCTGTTTTTT
CATSDSGTGGPRLNTGELFF
>TRBV6-4|-|13|TRBJ1-1|-
TGTGCCAGCAGCAGAGACGTGAGCACTGAAGCTTTCTTT
CASSRDVSTEAFF
>TRBV28|-|13|TRBJ2-7|-
TGTGCCAGCAGTTTGGACTCTCACGTTGAGCAGTACTTC
CASSLDSHVEQYF
>TRBV24-1|-|14|TRBJ2-3|-
TGTGCCACCAGTGATTTGCAGACAGGCGACACGCAGTATTTT
CATSDLQTGDTQYF
>TRBV9|TRBD1|15|TRBJ1-4|once
TGTGCCAGCAGCACCACCGGGACAGGGTATGAAAAACTGTTTTTT
CASSTTGTGYEKLFF
>TRBV27|-|16|TRBJ2-6|-
TGTGCCAGCATGGGCGACAGTGGTAACGGGGCCAACGTCCTGACTTTC
CASMGDSGNGANVLTF
>TRBV9|TRBD2|15|TRBJ2-2|-
TGTGCCAGCAGCGTCGGGAGGTTAGACACCGGGGAGCTGTTTTTT
CASSVGRLDTGELFF
>TRBV27|-|20|TRBJ2-2|-
TGTGCCAGCAGCTCTACCCTTCGAGTCTTGGGGGCAAGGGAAGCCGGGGAGCTGTTTTTT
CASSSTLRVLGAREAGELFF
>TRBV5-8|TRBD1|15|TRBJ1-2|many
TGTGCCAGCAGGAAGCCGGGACAGTGGCTCTATGGCTACACCTTC
CASRKPGQWLYGYTF
>TRBV5-4|-|14|TRBJ2-2|few
TGTGCCAGCAGCGACAGGGAGGCCACCGGGGAGCTGTTTTTT
CASSDREATGELFF
>TRBV7-9|-|16|TRBJ2-7|few
TGTGCCAGCACCCAAGGTCCCAGGGACAACTCCTACGAGCAGTACTTC
CASTQGPRDNSYEQYF
>TRBV29-1|-|14|TRBJ1-2|few
TGCAGCGCACCCGACCTCGAGACCGCTGATGGCTACACCTTC
CSAPDLETADGYTF
>TRBV12-3/TRBV12-4|-|16|TRBJ2-2|-
TGTGCCAGCAGTTCAGGGACATCCTTGAACACCGGGGAGCTGTTTTTT
CASSSGTSLNTGELFF
>TRBV7-8|TRBD2|16|TRBJ2-3|few
TGTGCCAGCAGCTTGACTAGCGGGAGGGTCACAGATACGCAGTATTTT
CASSLTSGRVTDTQYF
>TRBV7-9|TRBD1|12|TRBJ1-1|-
TGTGCCAGCAGCCCGGGGACAGGGGCCGCTTTCTTT
CASSPGTGAAFF
>TRBV18|-|14|TRBJ1-5|many
TGTGCCAGCTCACCGTCGACAGGCCCCGGCCCCCAGCATTTT
CASSPSTGPGPQHF
>TRBV24-1|TRBD2|14|TRBJ2-2|-
TGTGCCACCAGGGGAGGGGAGCAGAGCGGGGAGCTGTTTTTT
CATRGGEQSGELFF
>TRBV29-1|-|16|TRBJ2-1|-
TGCAGCGTTGAGGGAAGGTCTCCAGGGCCGGGAAATGAGCAGTTCTTC
CSVEGRSPGPGNEQFF
>TRBV12-3/TRBV12-4|TRBD1|15|TRBJ1-2|few
TGTGCCAGCACCCCGACAGGGGGCGCGAACTATGGCTACACCTTC
CASTPTGGANYGYTF
>TRBV7-8|TRBD2|15|TRBJ2-7|many
TGTGCCAGCAGCTCTAGCGGGGGGAGCTCCTACGAGCAGTACTTC
CASSSSGGSSYEQYF
>TRBV11-2|TRBD2|19|TRBJ2-5|-
TGTGCCGGCAGCCGCGTCTTCTGGACTAGCGGGACTCCCCAAGAGACCCAGTACTTC
CAGSRVFWTSGTPQETQYF
>TRBV12-3/TRBV12-4|-|15|TRBJ2-2|few
TGTGCCAGCACCCCAAGGGGGGGAAAAACCGGGGAGCTGTTTTTT
CASTPRGGKTGELFF
>TRBV12-3/TRBV12-4|-|13|TRBJ1-1|few
TGTGCCAGCAGATCCACAGGGATGACTGAAGCTTTCTTT
CASRSTGMTEAFF
>TRBV7-8|-|16|TRBJ1-1|-
TGTGCCAGCAGCTTCGGGACCGGGCCTACTGGGACTGAAGCTTTCTTT
CASSFGTGPTGTEAFF
>TRBV4-1|TRBD2|15|TRBJ2-7|few
TGTGCCAGCAGCCAAGGAAGCGGGAGGTCCCACGAGCAGTACTTC
CASSQGSGRSHEQYF
>TRBV19|-|14|TRBJ1-5|once
TGTGCCAGTAGAGGGGGTGGGAACTATCAGCCCCAGCATTTT
CASRGGGNYQPQHF
>TRBV9|-|14|TRBJ2-1|-
TGTGCCAGCAGCGTAGCTTCTAATTACAATGAGCAGTTCTTC
CASSVASNYNEQFF